A selection of T cell receptor beta chains follows, all from one sample in a study of regulatory and conventional T cells in RAG deficiency. Using immunoSEQ multiplex PCR, the repertoire was profiled, and TCRdb retains in-frame clones only, with some absent. This sample has 32,000 or so clones, with around 89% found just once. These data are also associated with another study on regulatory T cells.

Sequencing was performed on CD8+ T cells sorted from blood. Every receptor here comes from a human donor in good health. The CDR3 runs from the conserved cysteine through the conserved F or W. D genes are given only for firm matches. Rows give clone size only sometimes, using once, few, many, or a class for an expanded clone.

j_gene,d_gene,abundance,v_gene,CDR3aa,CDR3nt
TRBJ2-3,TRBD2,-,TRBV7-9,CASRNLTSGSTDTQYF,TGTGCCAGCAGGAACTTGACTAGCGGGAGCACAGATACGCAGTATTTT
TRBJ1-6,-,-,TRBV6-5,CASSYSRGRGSPLHF,TGTGCCAGCAGTTACTCGCGGGGGCGTGGTTCACCCCTCCACTTT
TRBJ1-6,TRBD1,-,TRBV5-4,CASSVDRGSHYNSPLHF,TGTGCCAGCAGCGTTGACAGGGGAAGCCACTATAATTCACCCCTCCACTTT
TRBJ1-1,-,-,TRBV7-9,CASSLGHQNTEAFF,TGTGCCAGCAGCTTAGGACATCAGAACACTGAAGCTTTCTTT
TRBJ1-2,TRBD1,-,TRBV2,CASSEMGQPSQGGYTF,TGTGCCAGCAGTGAAATGGGACAGCCCAGTCAAGGGGGCTACACCTTC
TRBJ1-1,-,-,TRBV7-9,CASSRGGRGGTEAFF,TGTGCCAGCAGCAGAGGAGGCAGGGGAGGCACTGAAGCTTTCTTT
TRBJ1-2,-,-,TRBV29-1,CSVGQINYGYTF,TGCAGCGTTGGACAGATTAACTATGGCTACACCTTC
TRBJ1-1,-,-,TRBV29-1,CSALTGGTEAFF,TGCAGCGCCTTGACAGGAGGCACTGAAGCTTTCTTT
TRBJ1-2,-,few,TRBV6-5,CASSPLGGHYGYTF,TGTGCCAGCAGTCCGCTCGGGGGGCACTATGGCTACACCTTC
TRBJ2-3,TRBD1,-,TRBV5-1,CASSPRDRDTQYF,TGCGCCAGCAGCCCTCGGGACAGAGATACGCAGTATTTT
TRBJ1-5,TRBD1,-,TRBV18,CASSSTGANQPQHF,TGTGCCAGCTCCTCGACAGGGGCCAATCAGCCCCAGCATTTT
TRBJ2-5,TRBD2,-,TRBV11-2,CASSLVGRLAGDQETQYF,TGTGCCAGCAGCTTAGTGGGGCGACTAGCGGGGGATCAAGAGACCCAGTACTTC
TRBJ1-4,TRBD1,large,TRBV4-1,CASSQEDGGQGSEKLFF,TGCGCCAGCAGCCAAGAAGATGGGGGACAGGGAAGTGAAAAACTGTTTTTT
TRBJ1-1,-,-,TRBV15,CATSREGAGTEAFF,TGTGCCACCAGCAGAGAGGGGGCTGGGACTGAAGCTTTCTTT
TRBJ1-5,-,-,TRBV27,CASRLSGNQPQHF,TGTGCCAGCAGACTTTCGGGAAATCAGCCCCAGCATTTT
TRBJ2-1,TRBD2,-,TRBV7-2,CASSLDSSGSYNEQFF,TGTGCCAGCAGCTTAGACTCGAGCGGGAGTTACAATGAGCAGTTCTTC
TRBJ2-1,-,-,TRBV6-6,CASRWGKAYNEQFF,TGTGCCAGCAGGTGGGGGAAAGCCTACAATGAGCAGTTCTTC
TRBJ1-4,-,-,TRBV15,CATRKTVSNEKLFF,TGTGCCACCAGAAAGACAGTTAGTAATGAAAAACTGTTTTTT
TRBJ1-5,-,-,TRBV4-1,CASSQVGYSNQPQHF,TGCGCCAGCAGCCAAGTAGGTTATAGCAATCAGCCCCAGCATTTT
TRBJ1-1,-,-,TRBV7-9,CASSRDLTEAFF,TGTGCCAGCAGCCGGGACCTCACTGAAGCTTTCTTT
TRBJ1-1,TRBD1,-,TRBV10-2,CASTTTPGQGSEAFF,TGCGCCAGCACCACAACCCCGGGACAGGGTTCAGAAGCTTTCTTT
TRBJ2-5,-,-,TRBV7-8,CASSLGVSWNQETQYF,TGTGCCAGCAGCTTAGGTGTGTCGTGGAACCAAGAGACCCAGTACTTC
TRBJ1-5,-,-,TRBV6-5,CASSYDGTSHQPQHF,TGTGCCAGCAGTTATGACGGGACAAGTCATCAGCCCCAGCATTTT
TRBJ2-1,-,-,TRBV12-5,CASGLANLGGLDPGKTYNEQFF,TGTGCTAGTGGTTTGGCTAATTTGGGGGGACTTGATCCAGGGAAGACTTACAATGAGCAGTTCTTC
TRBJ2-5,TRBD2,-,TRBV7-9,CASSRRPPGLTRDQETQYF,TGTGCCAGCAGCAGACGACCTCCGGGACTAACCAGGGACCAAGAGACCCAGTACTTC
TRBJ1-5,-,once,TRBV28,CASRAGLNNQPQHF,TGTGCCAGCAGAGCGGGGCTTAACAATCAGCCCCAGCATTTT
TRBJ2-7,-,-,TRBV7-8,CASSYYPAGGPDYEQYF,TGTGCCAGCAGCTATTACCCCGCTGGGGGGCCCGACTACGAGCAGTACTTC
TRBJ2-3,-,-,TRBV7-9,CASSLEGNNRADTQYF,TGTGCCAGCAGCTTAGAGGGGAACAATAGGGCAGATACGCAGTATTTT
TRBJ2-1,TRBD2,-,TRBV7-6,CASSLSSGSNNEQFF,TGTGCCAGCAGCTTATCTAGCGGGAGTAACAATGAGCAGTTCTTC
TRBJ2-7,TRBD2,-,TRBV2,CASSKSGGSTYEQYF,TGTGCCAGCAGTAAGAGCGGGGGGAGTACCTACGAGCAGTACTTC
TRBJ1-5,-,-,TRBV2,CASSLGNLLNQPQHF,TGTGCCAGCAGTCTCGGGAATCTCCTCAATCAGCCCCAGCATTTT
TRBJ1-6,TRBD1,-,TRBV10-2,CASSRGTGDNSPLHF,TGCGCCAGCAGTAGGGGGACAGGGGATAATTCACCCCTCCACTTT
TRBJ2-7,TRBD1,-,TRBV6-1,CASEDREYSYEQYF,TGTGCCAGCGAGGACAGGGAATACTCCTACGAGCAGTACTTC
TRBJ2-7,-,-,TRBV5-1,CASNNGGGLKSYEQYF,TGCGCCAGCAACAACGGTGGAGGACTCAAAAGCTACGAGCAGTACTTC
TRBJ2-2,TRBD2,-,TRBV11-3,CASSFGRGNTGELFF,TGTGCCAGCAGCTTTGGGAGGGGGAACACCGGGGAGCTGTTTTTT
TRBJ2-7,TRBD1,-,TRBV28,CASRGQELSYEQYF,TGTGCCAGCAGGGGACAGGAGCTCTCCTACGAGCAGTACTTC
TRBJ1-1,-,-,TRBV5-1,CASMGAGAGVGEAFF,TGCGCCAGCATGGGGGCTGGCGCCGGGGTTGGTGAAGCTTTCTTT
TRBJ2-5,TRBD2,-,TRBV6-5,CASKLSGGQETQYF,TGTGCCAGCAAACTTAGCGGGGGCCAAGAGACCCAGTACTTC
TRBJ2-5,-,-,TRBV5-8,CASSFRLGAFPEETQYF,TGTGCCAGCAGCTTTCGTCTTGGGGCTTTCCCCGAAGAGACCCAGTACTTC
TRBJ1-1,-,once,TRBV9,CASSVAGVNTEAFF,TGTGCCAGCAGCGTAGCAGGGGTGAACACTGAAGCTTTCTTT
TRBJ1-2,TRBD1,-,TRBV9,CASSSWDLGQGAYGYTF,TGTGCCAGCAGCAGCTGGGATCTGGGTCAGGGGGCCTATGGCTACACCTTC
TRBJ2-1,-,-,TRBV11-2,CASSSDGPLDEQFF,TGTGCCAGCAGCTCCGACGGACCTTTAGATGAGCAGTTCTTC
TRBJ1-1,-,-,TRBV19,CATKPAGGTEAFF,TGTGCCACAAAACCCGCGGGGGGCACTGAAGCTTTCTTT
TRBJ1-5,TRBD1,-,TRBV19,CATAQDRGNQPQHF,TGTGCCACCGCACAGGACAGGGGCAATCAGCCCCAGCATTTT
TRBJ1-3,TRBD1,-,TRBV28,CASNSGTAGNTIYF,TGTGCCAGCAACTCCGGGACAGCCGGAAACACCATATATTTT
TRBJ2-7,-,-,TRBV19,CASSMGNEQYF,TGTGCCAGTAGTATGGGGAACGAGCAGTACTTC